The 18 T cell receptor beta chains in this list originate from one sample, sequenced in a study of blood T cell repertoires in COVID-19. Clones were sequenced by immunoSEQ multiplex PCR, and TCRdb holds only the in-frame ones, with some missing. The sample has 81,000 or so clones, roughly four fifths seen once. Sequenced: peripheral blood. Every receptor here comes from a human donor in a cohort sampled during active COVID-19.

The gene calls are TRBV28 and TRBJ2-3, with TRBD1 identical over 7 bases. The CDR3 has 15 residues. Germline values: CDR1 MDHEN, CDR2 SYDVKM. J was trimmed by 0 bases and V by 9 bases; bases with no gene match: 9. CDR3 nucleotides: TGTGCCAGTACAGGGGAAACTCCTAGCACAGATACGCAGTATTTT. Amino acid sequence: CASTGETPSTDTQYF.

The V gene is TRBV6-1, the J gene TRBJ2-1; 9 bases fit TRBD1. V was pared by 4 bases and J by 7 bases, with 11 bases of the junction left unmatched. The CDR3 consists of 16 residues. Germline lookup yields CDR1 MNHNS and CDR2 SASEGT. CDR3 residues: CASSGKDRGLWNEQFF. In DNA form, the CDR3 reads TGTGCCAGCAGTGGCAAGGACAGGGGCCTGTGGAATGAGCAGTTCTTC.

The rearrangement links TRBV21-1 to TRBJ1-4; the DNA was not used to check the table's D call, TRBD1. TRBV21-1 is flagged as a pseudogene. This CDR3 contains 14 residues. CDR3 DNA: TGTGCCAGACCAGACAGGTCCCCTAATGAAAAACTGTTTTTT. This encodes CARPDRSPNEKLFF.

This chain connects TRBV14 to TRBJ1-4, with a weak D call TRBD1 (5 bases). The CDR3 runs to 13 residues. V was trimmed by 4 bases and J by 8 bases, leaving 11 bases between them. The germline V gene has CDR1 SGHDN and CDR2 FVKESK. Here the CDR3 reads CASSLGVGEKLFF. The CDR3 DNA reads TGTGCCAGCAGCCTAGGGGTGGGGGAAAAACTGTTTTTT.

The rearrangement uses TRBV14 and TRBJ1-5; D gene uncertain. Germline lookup yields CDR1 SGHDN and CDR2 FVKESK. Trimming removed 3 bases from V and 5 bases from J, with 20 bases in between. The CDR3 spans 17 residues. DNA of the CDR3: TGTGCCAGCAGCCACGAGGCAAGACCATTTGGTCATCAGCCCCAGCATTTT. This codes for CASSHEARPFGHQPQHF.

The chain couples TRBV3-1 (or the pseudogene TRBV3-2) to TRBJ2-7; tentative D call: TRBD1 (6 bases). Deletions cut 6 bases from V and 2 bases from J, with 17 bases between. The CDR3 totals 15 residues. The V gene's germline CDR1 is LGHDT and CDR2 YNNKEL (reference sequence). DNA of the CDR3: TGTGCCAGCAGACCATCGACAGGAACGCCCTACGAGCAGTACTTC. It codes for CASRPSTGTPYEQYF.

The chain is built from TRBV6-5 and TRBJ1-5; possibly TRBD1 for D (6 bases). V lost 2 bases and J lost 4, with 12 bases in between. This CDR3 region has 15 residues. Germline CDR1 is MNHEY and CDR2 is SVGAGI. CDR3 protein: CASSYSGGPNQPQHF. Here the CDR3 DNA reads TGTGCCAGCAGTTACAGCGGGGGGCCTAATCAGCCCCAGCATTTT.

J is TRBJ2-2 and V is TRBV19; 7 bases match TRBD1. V shed 5 bases, J shed 4 bases, and the junction held 7 bases outside the gene matches. This CDR3 has 15 residues. Germline lookup yields CDR1 LNHDA and CDR2 SQIVND (reference sequence). This chain's CDR3 is CASSLDRVGTGELFF. The DNA of the CDR3 is TGTGCCAGTAGTCTTGACAGGGTCGGCACCGGGGAGCTGTTTTTT.

V and J are TRBV28 and TRBJ2-5, with TRBD2 matching 11 bases. The germline gives CDR1 MDHEN, CDR2 SYDVKM. The CDR3 runs 15 residues. With V trimmed by 6 bases and J by 5 bases, 8 bases remained unmatched. CDR3 amino acids: CASRNSGGAGETQYF. The DNA of the CDR3 is TGTGCCAGCAGAAATAGCGGGGGGGCCGGGGAGACCCAGTACTTC.

This clone is labeled medium-sized. The rearrangement joins TRBV5-1 to TRBJ1-5, with unresolved D. V dropped 0 bases and J dropped 4 bases, with 11 bases sitting between them. The CDR3 loop spans 15 amino acids. Germline V CDR1 and CDR2: SGHRS, YFSETQ. The chain's CDR3 is CASSLAPDFNQPQHF. As DNA, the CDR3 is TGCGCCAGCAGCTTGGCCCCGGACTTTAATCAGCCCCAGCATTTT.

The chain carries TRBV11-3 and TRBJ2-7; TRBD2 is a possible D gene (6 bases). Germline loops: CDR1 SGHNT, CDR2 YENEEA. The CDR3 runs to 14 residues. Trimming took 3 bases from V and 5 from J, leaving 14 bases between them. CDR3 protein: CASSFDGGSDEQYF. CDR3 DNA sequence: TGTGCCAGCAGCTTTGACGGGGGAAGCGACGAGCAGTACTTC.

The V and J genes are TRBV5-1 and TRBJ1-4; 8 nucleotides agree with TRBD1. Germline CDR1 SGHRS, CDR2 YFSETQ. The V and J ends lost 0 bases and 7 bases, in that order; junction bases with no gene match: 5. The CDR3 is 15 residues long. CDR3 in DNA: TGCGCCAGCAGCTTGGCTGGGACAGGAATTGAAAAACTGTTTTTT. Amino acids: CASSLAGTGIEKLFF.

The chain has TRBV3-1 (or the pseudogene TRBV3-2) and TRBJ2-2; 8 nucleotides align to TRBD1. The CDR3 runs 19 residues. CDR1 is LGHDT, CDR2 YNNKEL, per germline (reference sequence). After removal of 3 bases from V and 7 bases from J, the junction contained 19 bases not matched to a gene. In nucleotides, the CDR3 is TGTGCCAGCAGCCAGGATTTGATCAGGGGGCCAAGGTCGGGCGGGGAGCTGTTTTTT. Amino acids: CASSQDLIRGPRSGGELFF.

This clone occurred once. The gene calls are TRBV5-1 and TRBJ2-2; TRBD2 matches 8 bases. The CDR3 sequence is 14 residues long. Germline CDR1 SGHRS, CDR2 YFSETQ. V lost 4 bases to trimming and J lost 9 bases; unmatched junction nucleotides: 8. The CDR3 DNA is TGCGCCAGCAGCCCCCCGGGGGGGGCGCGGGAGCTGTTTTTT. It codes for CASSPPGGARELFF.

The V gene is TRBV18, the J gene TRBJ1-5, with 8 bases fitting TRBD1. Trimming at V came to 5 bases and at J to 1 base, leaving 1 base not matched to a gene. This CDR3 comprises 14 residues. Germline V gives CDR1 KGHSH, CDR2 LQKENI. The CDR3 here is CASSWTGSNQPQHF. In nucleotides, the CDR3 is TGTGCCAGCTCATGGACAGGGAGCAATCAGCCCCAGCATTTT.

This sequence joins TRBV4-2 and TRBJ1-5; 7 bases fit TRBD1. Germline CDR1 and CDR2: LGHNA and YNFKEQ. Losses at the gene ends were 0 bases for V and 1 base for J; bases not matched to a gene: 0. The CDR3 contains 15 residues. CDR3 sequence (DNA): TGTGCCAGCAGCCAAGAGGGACAGAGCAATCAGCCCCAGCATTTT. Its protein product is CASSQEGQSNQPQHF.

The chain uses TRBV7-2 and TRBJ1-2, with no clear D. Deletions cut 5 bases from V and 5 bases from J, with 9 bases between. The germline V gene encodes CDR1 SGHTA and CDR2 FQGNSA. This CDR3 has 12 amino acids. CDR3 DNA: TGTGCCAGCAGCCCCACGGGTTATGGCTACACCTTC. It codes for CASSPTGYGYTF. Full variable domain (outside the CDR3, taken from reference TRBV7-2 and TRBJ1-2): GAGVSQSPSNKVTEKGKDVELRCDPISGHTALYWYRQSLGQGLEFLIYFQGNSAPDKSGLPSDRFSAERTGGSVSTLTIQRTQQEDSAVYLCASSPTGYGYTFGSGTRLTVV.

V usage is TRBV5-4 and J usage is TRBJ1-2; no reliable D call. CDR1 and CDR2 from the germline V gene are SGHNT and YYREEE (reference sequence). V was clipped by 5 bases and J by 3 bases, with 11 bases between them. CDR3 length: 13 amino acids. CDR3 DNA: TGTGCCAGCAGGGATGACGGAGACTATGGCTACACCTTC. It translates to CASRDDGDYGYTF. The full variable domain, rest sourced from reference TRBV5-4 and TRBJ1-2, is ETGVTQSPTHLIKTRGQQVTLRCSSQSGHNTVSWYQQALGQGPQFIFQYYREEENGRGNFPPRFSGLQFPNYSSELNVNALELDDSALYLCASRDDGDYGYTFGSGTRLTVV.